This T cell receptor (beta chain) was sequenced during a study of identical twins. Germline V lookup: CDR1 LNHNV, CDR2 YYDKDF (reference sequence). V lost 0 bases and J 0 bases, leaving 3 bases between the germline ends. The CDR3 is made up of 13 amino acids. Overall study results and limits: Insertions were fewer in abundant cord blood beta clonotypes, whereas memory repertoires showed none of this pattern.

One entry per CDR3 protein results from TCRdb running MiXCR on the 5' RACE reads. The data show 400,000 to 550,000 distinct CDR3 sequences, more than 20% seen once. Comments on this clonotype: Its antigen is unknown.

These data also featured in a second study, about T cells expressing NK-cell markers.

The chain links TRBV15 to TRBJ2-7; no clear D. The clonotype was recovered from a young woman in good health. The sequenced sample consisted of CD4+ T cells sorted from blood. The CDR3 DNA follows: TGTGCCACCAGCAGAGACATCTCCTACGAGCAGTACTTC. Amino acid sequence: CATSRDISYEQYF.